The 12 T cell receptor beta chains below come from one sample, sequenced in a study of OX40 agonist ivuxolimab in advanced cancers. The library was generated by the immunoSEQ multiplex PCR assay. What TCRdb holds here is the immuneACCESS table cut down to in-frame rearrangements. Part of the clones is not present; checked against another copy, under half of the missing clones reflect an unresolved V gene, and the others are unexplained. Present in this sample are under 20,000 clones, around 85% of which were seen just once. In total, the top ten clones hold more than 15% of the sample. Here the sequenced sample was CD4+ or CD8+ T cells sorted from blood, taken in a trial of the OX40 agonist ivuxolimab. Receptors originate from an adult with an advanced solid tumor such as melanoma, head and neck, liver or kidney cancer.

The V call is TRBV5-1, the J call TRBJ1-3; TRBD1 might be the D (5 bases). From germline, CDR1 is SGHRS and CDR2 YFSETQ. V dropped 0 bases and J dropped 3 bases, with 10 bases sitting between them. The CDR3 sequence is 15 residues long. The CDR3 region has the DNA TGCGCCAGCAGCTTGGGGGGGACCGGTGGAAACACCATATATTTT. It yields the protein CASSLGGTGGNTIYF.

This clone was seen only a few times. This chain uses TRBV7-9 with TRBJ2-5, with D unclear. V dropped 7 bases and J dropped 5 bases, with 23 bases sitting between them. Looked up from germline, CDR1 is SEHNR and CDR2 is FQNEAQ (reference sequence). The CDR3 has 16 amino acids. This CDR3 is CASTQTEMTDRETQYF. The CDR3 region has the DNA TGTGCCAGCACCCAAACCGAGATGACGGATAGGGAGACCCAGTACTTC.

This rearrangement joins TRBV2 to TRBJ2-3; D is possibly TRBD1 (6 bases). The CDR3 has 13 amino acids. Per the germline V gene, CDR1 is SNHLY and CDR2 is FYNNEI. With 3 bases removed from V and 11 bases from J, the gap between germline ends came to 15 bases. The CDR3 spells CASSDVGDTLQYF. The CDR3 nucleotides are TGTGCCAGCAGTGACGTCGGGGACACCCTGCAGTATTTT.

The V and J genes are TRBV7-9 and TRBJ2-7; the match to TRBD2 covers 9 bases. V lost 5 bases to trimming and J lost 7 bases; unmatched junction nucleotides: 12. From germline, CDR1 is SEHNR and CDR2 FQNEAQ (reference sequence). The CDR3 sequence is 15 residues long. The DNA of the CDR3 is TGTGCCAGCAGCCAATATAGCGGGAGTTTGAGTGAGCAGTACTTC. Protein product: CASSQYSGSLSEQYF.

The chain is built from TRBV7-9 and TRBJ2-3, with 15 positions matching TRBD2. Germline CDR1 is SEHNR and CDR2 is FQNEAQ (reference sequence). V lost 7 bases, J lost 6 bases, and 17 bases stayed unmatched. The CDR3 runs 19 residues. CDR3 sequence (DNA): TGTGCCAGCAATAGGGGCATCGGGACTAGCGGGAGGACCCCCGATACGCAGTATTTT. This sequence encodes CASNRGIGTSGRTPDTQYF.

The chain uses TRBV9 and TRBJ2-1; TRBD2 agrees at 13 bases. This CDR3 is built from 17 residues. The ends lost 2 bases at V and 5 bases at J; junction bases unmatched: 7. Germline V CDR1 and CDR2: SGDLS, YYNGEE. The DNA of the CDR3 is TGTGCCAGCAGCGTGCTGGGTGGGACTAGCGGGAACAATGAGCAGTTCTTC. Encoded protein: CASSVLGGTSGNNEQFF.

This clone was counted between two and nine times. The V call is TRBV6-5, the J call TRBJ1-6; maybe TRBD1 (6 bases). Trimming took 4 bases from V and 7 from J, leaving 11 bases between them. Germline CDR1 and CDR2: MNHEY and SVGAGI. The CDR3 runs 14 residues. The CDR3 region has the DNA TGTGCCAGCAGTTCTGGACAGAAGAATTCACCCCTCCACTTT. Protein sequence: CASSSGQKNSPLHF.

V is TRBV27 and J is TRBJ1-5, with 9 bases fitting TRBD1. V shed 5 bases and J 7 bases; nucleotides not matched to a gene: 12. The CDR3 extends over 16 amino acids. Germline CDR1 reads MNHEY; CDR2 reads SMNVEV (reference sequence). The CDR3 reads CASSRAGGQGHQPQHF. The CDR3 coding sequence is TGTGCCAGCAGTCGAGCCGGGGGACAGGGTCACCAGCCCCAGCATTTT.

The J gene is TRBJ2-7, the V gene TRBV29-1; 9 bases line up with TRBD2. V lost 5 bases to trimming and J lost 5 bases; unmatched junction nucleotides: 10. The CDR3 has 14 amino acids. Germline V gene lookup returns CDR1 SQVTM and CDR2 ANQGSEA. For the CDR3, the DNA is TGCAGCGTTTTAGGCGGGAGGGCCGCCGACGAGCAGTACTTC. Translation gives CSVLGGRAADEQYF.

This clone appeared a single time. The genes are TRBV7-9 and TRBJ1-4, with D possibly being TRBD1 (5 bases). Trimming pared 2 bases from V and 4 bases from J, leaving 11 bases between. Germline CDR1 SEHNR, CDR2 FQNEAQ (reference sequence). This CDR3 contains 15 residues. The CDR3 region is CASSLSGPNNEKLFF. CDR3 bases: TGTGCCAGCAGCTTATCGGGGCCAAATAATGAAAAACTGTTTTTT.

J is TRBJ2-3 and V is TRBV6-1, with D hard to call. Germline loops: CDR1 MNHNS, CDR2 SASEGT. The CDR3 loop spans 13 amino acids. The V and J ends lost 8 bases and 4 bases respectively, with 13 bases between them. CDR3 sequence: CASVFAGADTQYF. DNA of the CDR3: TGTGCCAGCGTGTTTGCTGGGGCAGATACGCAGTATTTT.

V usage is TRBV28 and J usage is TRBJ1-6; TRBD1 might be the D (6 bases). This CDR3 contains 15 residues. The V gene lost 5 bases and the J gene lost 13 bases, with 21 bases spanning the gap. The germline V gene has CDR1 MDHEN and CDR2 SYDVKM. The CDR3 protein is CASSEGGGPRSPLHF. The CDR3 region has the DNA TGTGCCAGCAGTGAGGGGGGAGGGCCCCGTTCGCCCCTCCACTTT.